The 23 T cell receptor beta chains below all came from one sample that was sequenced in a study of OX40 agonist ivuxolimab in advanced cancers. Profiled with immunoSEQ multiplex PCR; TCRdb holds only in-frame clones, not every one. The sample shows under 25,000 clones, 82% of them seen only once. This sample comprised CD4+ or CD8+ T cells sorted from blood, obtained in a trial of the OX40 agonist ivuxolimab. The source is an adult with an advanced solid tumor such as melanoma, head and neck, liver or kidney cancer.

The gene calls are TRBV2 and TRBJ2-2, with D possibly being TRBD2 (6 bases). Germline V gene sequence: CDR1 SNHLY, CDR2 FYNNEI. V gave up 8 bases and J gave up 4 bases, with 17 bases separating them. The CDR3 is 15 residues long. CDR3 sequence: CASSNARGLTGELFF. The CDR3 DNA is TGTGCCAGCTCCAATGCGCGGGGACTCACCGGGGAGCTGTTTTTT.

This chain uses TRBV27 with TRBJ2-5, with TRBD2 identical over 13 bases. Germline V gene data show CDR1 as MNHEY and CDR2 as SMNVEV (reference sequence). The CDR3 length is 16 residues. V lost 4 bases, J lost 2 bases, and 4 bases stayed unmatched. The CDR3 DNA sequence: TGTGCCAGCAGTTCTCGACTAGCGGGGGGACAAGAGACCCAGTACTTC. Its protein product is CASSSRLAGGQETQYF.

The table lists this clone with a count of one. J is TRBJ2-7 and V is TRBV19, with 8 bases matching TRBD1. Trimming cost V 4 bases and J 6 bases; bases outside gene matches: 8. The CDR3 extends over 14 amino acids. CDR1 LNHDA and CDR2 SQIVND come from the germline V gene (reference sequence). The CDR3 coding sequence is TGTGCCAGTAGTAAAGGACAGGGAGGAGGCGAGCAGTACTTC. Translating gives CASSKGQGGGEQYF.

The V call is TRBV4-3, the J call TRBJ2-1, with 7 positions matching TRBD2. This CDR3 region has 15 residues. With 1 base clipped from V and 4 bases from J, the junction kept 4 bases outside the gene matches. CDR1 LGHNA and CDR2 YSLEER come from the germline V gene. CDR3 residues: CASSQGRGDYNEQFF. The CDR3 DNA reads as TGCGCCAGCAGCCAAGGTCGGGGGGATTACAATGAGCAGTTCTTC.

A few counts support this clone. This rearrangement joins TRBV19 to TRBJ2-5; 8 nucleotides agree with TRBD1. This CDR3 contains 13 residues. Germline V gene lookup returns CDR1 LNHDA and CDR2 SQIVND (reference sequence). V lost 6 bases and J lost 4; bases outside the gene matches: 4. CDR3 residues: CASSRGLRETQYF. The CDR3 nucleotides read TGTGCCAGTAGCAGGGGGCTCAGAGAGACCCAGTACTTC. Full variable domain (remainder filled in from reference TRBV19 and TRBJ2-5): DGGITQSPKYLFRKEGQNVTLSCEQNLNHDAMYWYRQDPGQGLRLIYYSQIVNDFQKGDIAEGYSVSREKKESFPLTVTSAQKNPTAFYLCASSRGLRETQYFGPGTRLLVL.

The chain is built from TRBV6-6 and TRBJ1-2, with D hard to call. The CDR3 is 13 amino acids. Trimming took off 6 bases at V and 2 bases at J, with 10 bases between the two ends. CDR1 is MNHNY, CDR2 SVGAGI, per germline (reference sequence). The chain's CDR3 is CASSQDPNYGYTF. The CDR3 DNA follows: TGTGCCAGCAGCCAGGACCCCAACTATGGCTACACCTTC.

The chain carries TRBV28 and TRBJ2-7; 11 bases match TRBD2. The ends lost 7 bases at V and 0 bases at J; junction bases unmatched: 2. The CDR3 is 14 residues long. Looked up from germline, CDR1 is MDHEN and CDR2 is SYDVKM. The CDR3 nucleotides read TGTGCCAGCATTGGGACTAGCGGCTCCTACGAGCAGTACTTC. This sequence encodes CASIGTSGSYEQYF.

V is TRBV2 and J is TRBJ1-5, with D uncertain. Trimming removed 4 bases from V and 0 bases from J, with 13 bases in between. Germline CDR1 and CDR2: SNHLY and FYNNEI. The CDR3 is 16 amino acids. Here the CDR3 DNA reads TGTGCCAGCAGTGTCGCGCAGCGGTATAGCAATCAGCCCCAGCATTTT. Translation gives CASSVAQRYSNQPQHF.

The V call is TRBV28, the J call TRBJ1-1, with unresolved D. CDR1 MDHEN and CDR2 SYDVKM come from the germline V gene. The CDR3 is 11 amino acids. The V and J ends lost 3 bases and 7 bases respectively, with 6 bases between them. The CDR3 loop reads CASSLWGEAFF. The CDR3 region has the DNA TGTGCCAGCAGTTTGTGGGGTGAAGCTTTCTTT.

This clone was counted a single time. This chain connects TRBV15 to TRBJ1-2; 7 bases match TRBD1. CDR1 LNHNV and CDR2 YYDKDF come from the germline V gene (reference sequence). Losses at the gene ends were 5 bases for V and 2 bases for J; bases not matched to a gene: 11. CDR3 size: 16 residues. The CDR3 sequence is CATSPLRGRLNYGYTF. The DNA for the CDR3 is TGTGCCACCAGCCCTCTAAGGGGGCGCTTAAACTATGGCTACACCTTC.

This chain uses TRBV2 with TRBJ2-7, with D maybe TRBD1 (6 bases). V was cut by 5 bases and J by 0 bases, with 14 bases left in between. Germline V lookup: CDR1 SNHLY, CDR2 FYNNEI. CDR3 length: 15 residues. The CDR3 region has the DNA TGTGCCAGCAGTTTAAGACAGGTAGCCTCCTACGAGCAGTACTTC. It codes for CASSLRQVASYEQYF.

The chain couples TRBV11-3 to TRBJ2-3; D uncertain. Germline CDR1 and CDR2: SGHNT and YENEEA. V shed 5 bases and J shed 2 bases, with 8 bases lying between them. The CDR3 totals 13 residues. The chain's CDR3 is CASSPLNTDTQYF. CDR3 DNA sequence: TGTGCCAGCAGCCCTTTGAACACAGATACGCAGTATTTT.

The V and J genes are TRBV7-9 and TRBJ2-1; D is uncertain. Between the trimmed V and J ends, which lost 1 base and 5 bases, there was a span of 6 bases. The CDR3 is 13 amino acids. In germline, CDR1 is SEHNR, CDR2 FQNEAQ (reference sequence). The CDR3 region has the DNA TGTGCCAGCAGCTTAGGGCAGAACAATGAGCAGTTCTTC. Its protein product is CASSLGQNNEQFF. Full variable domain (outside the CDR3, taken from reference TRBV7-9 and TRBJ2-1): DTGVSQNPRHKITKRGQNVTFRCDPISEHNRLYWYRQTLGQGPEFLTYFQNEAQLEKSRLLSDRFSAERPKGSFSTLEIQRTEQGDSAMYLCASSLGQNNEQFFGPGTRLTVL.

The CDR3 DNA reads TGTGCCAGCAGTTACTCGGACAGTTTCTATGGCTACACCTTC. Protein sequence: CASSYSDSFYGYTF. The chain is built from TRBV6-5 and TRBJ1-2, with D maybe TRBD1 (6 bases). The germline V gene has CDR1 MNHEY and CDR2 SVGAGI. The V gene lost 0 bases and the J gene lost 4 bases, with 9 bases spanning the gap. The CDR3 sequence is 14 residues long.

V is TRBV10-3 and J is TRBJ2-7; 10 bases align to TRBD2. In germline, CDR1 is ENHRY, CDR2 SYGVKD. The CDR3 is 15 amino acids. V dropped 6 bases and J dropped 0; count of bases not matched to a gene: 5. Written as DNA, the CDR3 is TGTGCCATCAGATCTAGCGGGGGTAGCTCCTACGAGCAGTACTTC. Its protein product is CAIRSSGGSSYEQYF.

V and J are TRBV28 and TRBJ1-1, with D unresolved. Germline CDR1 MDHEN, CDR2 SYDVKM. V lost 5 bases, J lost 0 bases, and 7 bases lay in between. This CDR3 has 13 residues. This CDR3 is CASSPVVNTEAFF. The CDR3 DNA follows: TGTGCCAGCAGTCCTGTGGTGAACACTGAAGCTTTCTTT.

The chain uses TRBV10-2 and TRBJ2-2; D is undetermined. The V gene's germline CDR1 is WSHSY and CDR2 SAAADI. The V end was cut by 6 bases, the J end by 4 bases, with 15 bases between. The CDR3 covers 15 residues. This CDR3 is CASRAARAGTGELFF. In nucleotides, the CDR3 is TGCGCCAGCAGAGCCGCGAGAGCCGGCACCGGGGAGCTGTTTTTT.

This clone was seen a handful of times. CDR3 residues: CASSRGGNTEAFF. Written as DNA, the CDR3 is TGTGCCAGCTCCCGAGGGGGGAACACTGAAGCTTTCTTT. J is TRBJ1-1 and V is TRBV18; possible D gene TRBD1, 6 bases. Per germline, CDR1 KGHSH and CDR2 LQKENI. This CDR3 is built from 13 residues. Trimming took off 6 bases at V and 1 base at J, with 9 bases between the two ends.

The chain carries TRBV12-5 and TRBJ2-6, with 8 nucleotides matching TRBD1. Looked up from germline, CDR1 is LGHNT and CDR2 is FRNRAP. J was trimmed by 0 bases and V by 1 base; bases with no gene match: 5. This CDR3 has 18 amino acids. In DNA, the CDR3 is TGTGCTAGTGGTTTGGGGGACAGGCCTAACTCTGGGGCCAACGTCCTGACTTTC. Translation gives CASGLGDRPNSGANVLTF.

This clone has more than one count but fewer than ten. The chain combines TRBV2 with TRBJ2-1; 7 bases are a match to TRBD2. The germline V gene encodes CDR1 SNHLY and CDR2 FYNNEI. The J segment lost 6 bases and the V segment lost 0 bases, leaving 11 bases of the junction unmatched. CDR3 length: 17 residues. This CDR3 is CASSEALRKRGGNEQFF. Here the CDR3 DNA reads TGTGCCAGCAGTGAAGCGCTTCGGAAGCGGGGAGGCAATGAGCAGTTCTTC.

The CDR3 DNA is TGTGCCAGCAGGACCGAATATTCCGGGACAGGGCGTGGGGCTTTCTTT. It codes for CASRTEYSGTGRGAFF. This sequence joins TRBV28 and TRBJ1-1; 9 bases line up with TRBD1. The CDR3 runs 16 residues. The germline gives CDR1 MDHEN, CDR2 SYDVKM. V shed 6 bases and J 11 bases; nucleotides not matched to a gene: 19.

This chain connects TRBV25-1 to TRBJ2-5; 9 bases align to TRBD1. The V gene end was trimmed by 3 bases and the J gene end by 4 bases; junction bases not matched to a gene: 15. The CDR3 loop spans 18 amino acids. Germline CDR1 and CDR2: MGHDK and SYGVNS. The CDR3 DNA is TGTGCCAGCAGTGACCTTGCCCCCGGGACAGGGAGGGGAGAGACCCAGTACTTC. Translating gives CASSDLAPGTGRGETQYF.

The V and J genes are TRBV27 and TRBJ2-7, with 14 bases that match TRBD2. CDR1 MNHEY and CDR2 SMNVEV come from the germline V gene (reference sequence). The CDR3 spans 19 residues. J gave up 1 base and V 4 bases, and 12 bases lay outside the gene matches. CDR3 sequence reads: CASSSYPGLAGVLSYEQYF. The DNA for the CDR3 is TGTGCCAGCAGTTCCTACCCGGGACTAGCGGGAGTACTTTCCTACGAGCAGTACTTC.